This T cell receptor (beta chain) emerged from a study of shared clonotypes between healthy human individuals. The CDR3 runs 15 residues. Germline V gene lookup returns CDR1 SGDLS and CDR2 YYNGEE. Deletions cut 0 bases from V and 1 base from J, with 8 bases between. TCRdb keeps only in-frame clones here, not all; method: immunoSEQ multiplex PCR. Among roughly 1.5 million clones listed, approximately 98% were seen once. Study-wide results and limits: Non-shared clonotypes displayed generation probabilities falling below those of clonotypes present in all four donors.

With respect to this clone: The antigen is undetermined.

The source is a man aged 25 to 40 in good health. The J gene is TRBJ2-1, the V gene TRBV9, with a tentative D call TRBD2 (5 bases). The sequenced sample was naive CD4+ T cells sorted from blood. Subset reported: CD45RA+ positively selected. This chain's CDR3 is CASSVAPGSYNEQFF. The DNA for the CDR3 is TGTGCCAGCAGCGTAGCTCCGGGGTCCTACAATGAGCAGTTCTTC.